Listed below are T cell receptor beta chains from one sample, sequenced in a study of T-cell reconstitution after alpha-beta-depleted transplantation in children. One entry per CDR3 protein results from TCRdb running MiXCR on the PCR reads. The sample shows 330,000 or so distinct CDR3 sequences, over 7.5% of them seen only once. Specimen: peripheral blood, collected 360 days after TCRalphabeta/CD19-depleted stem cell transplant. The receptors shown here come from a female patient aged 2-9 years who had a stem cell transplant for Fanconi anemia, so the T cells may come from the graft donor. CDR3s include the opening cysteine and the closing phenylalanine or tryptophan. Each record gives: D gene, J gene, clone size, V gene, CDR3 DNA, CDR3 protein. The D gene is left open where the match is weak. Not every row has a clone size; where given, it reads once, few, many or a size class.

.,TRBJ2-4,few,TRBV27,TGTGCCAGCAGCCTACGGGCCGTTTTAGCCAAAAACATTCAGTACTTC,CASSLRAVLAKNIQYF
.,TRBJ1-2,.,TRBV6-2/TRBV6-3,TGTGCCAGCACCCCATCGGGACAAATCTATGGCTACACCTTC,CASTPSGQIYGYTF
TRBD2,TRBJ2-7,.,TRBV6-1,TGTGCCAGCAGGGCTAGCGGGGGGGTCTACGAGCAGTACTTC,CASRASGGVYEQYF
.,TRBJ2-3,many,TRBV7-6,TGTGCCAGCAGCTTAGGGGGACCCCGCACAGATACGCAGTATTTT,CASSLGGPRTDTQYF
TRBD2,TRBJ2-7,few,TRBV10-3,TGTGCCATCAGTGACATAGCGGGCCCTAAGGAGCAGTACTTC,CAISDIAGPKEQYF
.,TRBJ1-6,.,TRBV5-1,TGCGCCAGCAGTTCAGTAGGGGGACAAAGAGGGTCACCCCTCCACTTT,CASSSVGGQRGSPLHF
TRBD2,TRBJ2-1,many,TRBV10-3,TGTGCCATCAGTCGACTAGCGGGAGGTGGAGAGCAGTTCTTC,CAISRLAGGGEQFF
.,TRBJ1-2,few,TRBV2,TGTGCCAGCAGTCACAGAACTTCTAACTATGGCTACACCTTC,CASSHRTSNYGYTF
TRBD1,TRBJ1-1,few,TRBV13,TGTGCCAGCAGCTCCAGGGGGCAAGGCACTGAAGCTTTCTTT,CASSSRGQGTEAFF
.,TRBJ2-7,many,TRBV27,TGTGCCAGCAGTTTATACCCCCACCTCTCGTCAGACACCAAGGACGAGCAGTACTTC,CASSLYPHLSSDTKDEQYF
TRBD2,TRBJ2-7,many,TRBV7-8,TGTGCCAGCAGCATACTAGCGGGGACCTACGAGCAGTACTTC,CASSILAGTYEQYF
TRBD1,TRBJ1-1,.,TRBV14,TGTGCCAGCAGCCAAGGGGGGAGACAGGGTATTGAGACTGAAGCTTTCTTT,CASSQGGRQGIETEAFF
.,TRBJ2-3,many,TRBV28,TGTGCCAGCAGTGTACAGGGCACAGATACGCAGTATTTT,CASSVQGTDTQYF
TRBD1,TRBJ1-6,few,TRBV5-1,TGCGCCAGCAGCGAGGACAGGGTTATTTCACCCCTCCACTTT,CASSEDRVISPLHF
.,TRBJ1-1,many,TRBV6-5,TGTGCCAGCAGTTACCCCCTGAGGGGCACTGAAGCTTTCTTT,CASSYPLRGTEAFF
.,TRBJ2-7,many,TRBV5-1,TGCGCCAGCAGCTTGCGTCCCCCTGGGAACGAGCAGTACTTC,CASSLRPPGNEQYF
TRBD1,TRBJ2-2,.,TRBV5-1,TGCGCCAGCAGCCACGGGACAGGGGTAGCCGGGGAGCTGTTTTTT,CASSHGTGVAGELFF
TRBD1,TRBJ2-1,many,TRBV20-1,TGCAGTGCCATTACAGGGGCGTACCACAATGAGCAGTTCTTC,CSAITGAYHNEQFF
.,TRBJ2-7,many,TRBV29-1,TGCAGCGTTGAAGGGGAACGGGAGAGTCCCAACGAGCAGTACTTC,CSVEGERESPNEQYF
TRBD1,TRBJ1-3,.,TRBV7-4,TGTGCCAGCAGCGAATCGACAGGGGCCAACTCTGGAAACACCATATATTTT,CASSESTGANSGNTIYF
TRBD1,TRBJ2-1,many,TRBV3-1,TGTGCCAGCAGCCAGTGGACAGGGGGAAATGAGCAGTTCTTC,CASSQWTGGNEQFF
.,TRBJ2-7,few,TRBV3-1,TGTGCCAGCAGCCAACGGGACGGAGGCTACGAGCAGTACTTC,CASSQRDGGYEQYF
.,TRBJ2-7,many,TRBV21-1,TGTGCCAGCAGATGTGGGGCCTACGAGCAGTACTTC,CASRCGAYEQYF
.,TRBJ1-2,.,TRBV7-3,TGTGCCAGCAGCATGGGGGGCGAGGGCTACACCTTC,CASSMGGEGYTF
.,TRBJ1-1,few,TRBV15,TGTGCCACCAGCAGAGATGTTGAGGGAAACACTGAAGCTTTCTTT,CATSRDVEGNTEAFF
.,TRBJ1-5,many,TRBV5-6,TGTGCCAGCAGCTCGGCAGGCCTTAATCAGCCCCAGCATTTT,CASSSAGLNQPQHF
TRBD1,TRBJ1-5,many,TRBV10-3,TGTGCCATCAGTGAGAAGGGACAGGGGAATCAGCCCCAGCATTTT,CAISEKGQGNQPQHF
.,TRBJ1-1,many,TRBV25-1,TGTGCCAGCATTACGGGGGCCGAAGCTTTCTTT,CASITGAEAFF
TRBD1,TRBJ2-5,.,TRBV7-9,TGTGCCAGCAGCTGGACAGGGGCCCAAGAGACCCAGTACTTC,CASSWTGAQETQYF
.,TRBJ1-1,.,TRBV13,TGTGCCAGCAGCAGTGGTCCGACAGTGAACACTGAAGCTTTCTTT,CASSSGPTVNTEAFF
.,TRBJ2-1,many,TRBV25-1,TGTGCCAGCAGTGAAGGAAGGCCCCGACTAGAGTCCTACAATGAGCAGTTCTTC,CASSEGRPRLESYNEQFF
TRBD1,TRBJ1-6,few,TRBV6-1,TGTGCCAGCACCGCGACAGGGACGAGTTCACCCCTCCACTTT,CASTATGTSSPLHF
TRBD1,TRBJ1-4,many,TRBV20-1,TGCAGTGCGAGGACAGGGGAAAAACTGTTTTTT,CSARTGEKLFF
TRBD1,TRBJ2-7,many,TRBV12-3/TRBV12-4,TGTGCCAGCAGTCGGGACAGGGACTACGAGCAGTACTTC,CASSRDRDYEQYF
TRBD2,TRBJ2-3,.,TRBV4-2,TGTGCCAGCAGCCCCCTGGGTGGTAGCGGGGGCACTAGCACAGATACGCAGTATTTT,CASSPLGGSGGTSTDTQYF
TRBD2,TRBJ2-5,many,TRBV27,TGTGCCAGCAGTTCGCCCCTAGCGGGCACGGAGACCCAGTACTTC,CASSSPLAGTETQYF
TRBD1,TRBJ2-5,few,TRBV7-3,TGTGCCAGCAGCTTAACCGGGACAGAAGAGACCCAGTACTTC,CASSLTGTEETQYF
.,TRBJ1-3,many,TRBV5-1,TGCGCCAGCAGCTTGGCACGGAGCTCTGGAAACACCATATATTTT,CASSLARSSGNTIYF
.,TRBJ2-3,.,TRBV30,TGTGCCTGGAGTGTAAATAGGGGCACAGATACGCAGTATTTT,CAWSVNRGTDTQYF
.,TRBJ2-2,few,TRBV5-6,TGTGCCAGCAGCTTGGCCGCTGCTTTTCGGGAGCTGTTTTTT,CASSLAAAFRELFF
TRBD1,TRBJ2-1,many,TRBV4-3,TGCGCCAGCAGCCGCCCGGGACAGGGGACGAATGAGCAGTTCTTC,CASSRPGQGTNEQFF
TRBD1,TRBJ2-2,many,TRBV20-1,TGCAGTGCTAGAGATGGAACAGGGGGCCTCACCGGGGAGCTGTTTTTT,CSARDGTGGLTGELFF
TRBD2,TRBJ2-5,few,TRBV5-4,TGTGCCAGCAGCTCTCGGGCTAGCGGGGAGACCCAGTACTTC,CASSSRASGETQYF
TRBD2,TRBJ2-7,few,TRBV20-1,TGCAGTGCTAGACAACCTGCGCGGGAGGGGGCCTACGAGCAGTACTTC,CSARQPAREGAYEQYF
.,TRBJ1-1,many,TRBV5-6,TGTGCCAGCAGCTTTACGGGGGAACTGAACACTGAAGCTTTCTTT,CASSFTGELNTEAFF